This is a list of T cell receptor beta chains from one sample in a study of T cell responses to AZD1222 COVID-19 vaccine. Measured with immunoSEQ multiplex PCR; TCRdb has only the in-frame clones, and not every one. The table shows over 60,000 clones, with over 70% occurring only once. The sequencing here drew on peripheral blood, taken 28 days after the second AZD1222 dose. These receptors were collected from an adult who received the AZD1222 COVID-19 vaccine. Each CDR3 is given with its conserved first and last residue. A D gene is named only where the DNA matches it firmly. Rows may omit the clone size; those that give it use once, few, many or a size class.

CDR3,DNA,V,size,D,J
CASSIGGRGETQYF,TGTGCCAGTAGTATCGGGGGGCGAGGCGAGACCCAGTACTTC,TRBV19,-,-,TRBJ2-5
CASSIASSNQPQHF,TGTGCCAGTAGTATAGCGTCAAGTAATCAGCCCCAGCATTTT,TRBV19,-,-,TRBJ1-5
CASSLRGDYGYTF,TGTGCCAGCAGCTTGAGGGGGGACTATGGCTACACCTTC,TRBV7-9,-,-,TRBJ1-2
CASSPGQDFYGYTF,TGTGCCAGCAGCCCTGGCCAAGACTTCTATGGCTACACCTTC,TRBV5-8,-,-,TRBJ1-2
CASSMISFGIGIHGYTF,TGTGCCAGTAGTATGATTTCGTTTGGAATCGGAATACATGGCTACACCTTC,TRBV19,-,-,TRBJ1-2
CASSIRTQAAFF,TGTGCCAGTAGTATACGGACCCAGGCGGCTTTCTTT,TRBV19,few,-,TRBJ1-1
CSVMAPSIEQYF,TGCAGCGTTATGGCCCCAAGTATCGAGCAGTACTTC,TRBV29-1,-,-,TRBJ2-7
CSVEGPINYGYTF,TGCAGCGTTGAGGGCCCGATTAACTATGGCTACACCTTC,TRBV29-1,-,-,TRBJ1-2
CASSSTDASGNTIYF,TGTGCCAGTAGTTCGACGGATGCCTCTGGAAACACCATATATTTT,TRBV19,-,-,TRBJ1-3
CSVGMKGGTNEKLFF,TGCAGCGTTGGTATGAAGGGGGGCACTAATGAAAAACTGTTTTTT,TRBV29-1,once,-,TRBJ1-4
CASSTGQGDPETQYF,TGCGCCAGCAGCACGGGACAGGGAGATCCGGAGACCCAGTACTTC,TRBV5-1,-,TRBD1,TRBJ2-5
CASSLGGQTNEKLFF,TGTGCCAGCAGCTTGGGAGGGCAAACTAATGAAAAACTGTTTTTT,TRBV5-4,-,-,TRBJ1-4
CASSPKRQVTGYTF,TGTGCCAGCAGCCCGAAAAGACAGGTTACTGGCTACACCTTC,TRBV7-8,-,-,TRBJ1-2
CASSRRTQGLSDTQYF,TGTGCCAGCAGCCGGAGAACCCAGGGTTTATCAGATACGCAGTATTTT,TRBV11-2,few,-,TRBJ2-3
CASSLGTGGVQYF,TGCGCCAGCAGCTTGGGGACAGGGGGGGTGCAGTACTTC,TRBV5-1,-,TRBD1,TRBJ2-7
CASSYKDGLQNYGYTF,TGTGCCAGCAGTTACAAGGACGGGCTTCAAAACTATGGCTACACCTTC,TRBV6-2/TRBV6-3,-,-,TRBJ1-2
CASSLVASGGQETQYF,TGTGCCAGCAGCTTAGTGGCTAGCGGGGGCCAAGAGACCCAGTACTTC,TRBV7-2,few,TRBD2,TRBJ2-5
CASSHESTGGFGYTF,TGCGCCAGCAGCCACGAATCTACAGGGGGCTTTGGCTACACCTTC,TRBV4-3,-,TRBD1,TRBJ1-2
CASSEVGGGAGTDTQYF,TGTGCCAGCAGTGAAGTGGGCGGGGGGGCCGGCACAGATACGCAGTATTTT,TRBV6-1,-,TRBD2,TRBJ2-3
CSGSSGANVLTF,TGCAGCGGAAGCTCTGGGGCCAACGTCCTGACTTTC,TRBV29-1,-,-,TRBJ2-6
CASSLRVNTEAFF,TGTGCCAGCAGTTTAAGGGTGAACACTGAAGCTTTCTTT,TRBV12-3/TRBV12-4,-,-,TRBJ1-1
CAWSVGVNYEKLFF,TGTGCCTGGAGTGTTGGCGTCAATTATGAAAAACTGTTTTTT,TRBV30,once,-,TRBJ1-4
CSVVQGWSYNEKLFF,TGCAGCGTTGTCCAGGGGTGGTCGTATAATGAAAAACTGTTTTTT,TRBV29-1,-,-,TRBJ1-4
CASSLGAPNTGELFF,TGCGCCAGCAGCTTGGGGGCCCCGAACACCGGGGAGCTGTTTTTT,TRBV5-1,once,-,TRBJ2-2
CASSLIEDDWGEAFF,TGCGCCAGCAGCCTAATAGAGGACGACTGGGGTGAAGCTTTCTTT,TRBV5-1,-,-,TRBJ1-1
CASSIMTGFAGELFF,TGTGCCAGTAGTATAATGACGGGGTTCGCCGGGGAGCTGTTTTTT,TRBV19,few,-,TRBJ2-2
CASSYRYTEAFF,TGTGCCAGCAGTTATCGGTATACTGAAGCTTTCTTT,TRBV6-2/TRBV6-3,-,-,TRBJ1-1
CASSGQGLAEAFF,TGTGCCAGCAGTGGACAGGGTTTGGCTGAAGCTTTCTTT,TRBV25-1,-,TRBD1,TRBJ1-1